The text below deals with one TCR beta chain. First-strand cDNA relied on TRAV- and TRBV-specific primers spanning alpha and beta chains. The PCR that amplified TCRs ran for roughly 20 cycles, relying on a constant-region primer and a V-primer adapter. TCRdb processed the reads anew with MiXCR; each CDR3 protein has one entry. The table records roughly 16,000 distinct CDR3 sequences, around three quarters of them present only once. Per germline, CDR1 MNHEY and CDR2 SVGAGI. The CDR3 is 15 amino acids. Trimming took 6 bases from V and 2 from J; bases not matched to a gene: 8. The sample is drawn from a study of low-dose radiotherapy and immunotherapy resistance in tumors. At the level of the study: Cohort 1 received 0.5 Gy per fraction every 2 weeks, totaling 6.5 Gy. The authors gave intravenous cyclophosphamide 200 mg/m2 every two weeks, one day before radiation and immunotherapy. Aspirin 300 mg was given orally each day for four cycles from cycle 1 day 1. The study gave Cohort 2 1 Gy per fraction every two weeks, totaling 13 Gy over 26 weeks.

The V call is TRBV6-5, the J call TRBJ1-2, with TRBD1 matching over 8 bases. The receptor comes from a human donor with advanced metastatic prostate, ovarian, gallbladder or colorectal cancer (not recorded which). This table probably holds off-target reads from a library built for another chain. CDR3 in amino acids: CASRPPGGWNYGYTF. The DNA of the CDR3 is TGTGCCAGCAGACCGCCAGGGGGCTGGAACTATGGCTACACCTTC.